Following are 8 T cell receptor beta chains from one sample sequenced in a study of T cell responses to AZD1222 COVID-19 vaccine. Produced via immunoSEQ multiplex PCR; TCRdb's table is partial and in-frame only. The table has about 140,000 clones, 92% seen once. The sample consisted of peripheral blood, taken on day 0 of AZD1222 vaccination. The receptors stem from an adult in good health.

The rearrangement joins TRBV9 to TRBJ2-1, with D perhaps TRBD1 (7 bases). Germline V lookup: CDR1 SGDLS, CDR2 YYNGEE. CDR3 length equals 15 residues. Trimming took 3 bases from V and 7 from J, leaving 17 bases between them. The CDR3, as DNA: TGTGCCAGCAGCGGCGGGACAGCTAGGGGTAATGAGCAGTTCTTC. Protein product: CASSGGTARGNEQFF.

This chain joins TRBV2 and TRBJ1-1; possibly TRBD1 for D (6 bases). The CDR3 is 13 amino acids. CDR1 SNHLY and CDR2 FYNNEI come from the germline V gene. The V and J ends lost 7 bases and 4 bases respectively, with 13 bases between them. CDR3 sequence: CASTAGVGTEAFF. CDR3 in DNA: TGTGCCAGCACTGCAGGGGTTGGCACTGAAGCTTTCTTT.

J is TRBJ2-7 and V is TRBV3-1 (or the pseudogene TRBV3-2); 10 bases are shared with TRBD2. CDR3 size: 14 residues. Trimming removed 4 bases from V and 8 bases from J; junction bases left unmatched: 8. The V gene's germline CDR1 is LGHDT and CDR2 YNNKEL (reference sequence). The CDR3 DNA reads TGTGCCAGCAGCCCGGCGACTAGCGGGCGTAAGCAGTACTTC. Translated: CASSPATSGRKQYF.

The CDR3 region has the DNA TGTGCCAGAGGATGGACAGGGGGAGTTTTAGATACGCAGTATTTT. Protein sequence: CARGWTGGVLDTQYF. This chain connects TRBV2 to TRBJ2-3; 10 bases match TRBD1. Germline values: CDR1 SNHLY, CDR2 FYNNEI. The CDR3 is 15 amino acids. The J segment lost 5 bases and the V segment lost 9 bases, leaving 11 bases of the junction unmatched.

The rearrangement links TRBV5-1 to TRBJ2-5; D unclear. The V gene's germline CDR1 is SGHRS and CDR2 YFSETQ. This CDR3 spans 16 amino acids. V was clipped by 4 bases and J by 5 bases, with 21 bases between them. The CDR3 coding sequence is TGCGCCAGCAGCCCGCTCCGCTTGGGCGATGATGAGACCCAGTACTTC. Residues: CASSPLRLGDDETQYF.

The gene calls are TRBV5-1 and TRBJ1-2, with D unresolved. This CDR3 comprises 13 residues. Germline-derived CDR1 and CDR2 are SGHRS and YFSETQ. V was shortened by 4 bases and J by 4 bases, with 11 bases between the two germline ends. Written as DNA, the CDR3 is TGCGCCAGCAGCCCGGAGGCCACCTATGGCTACACCTTC. Translated, it gives CASSPEATYGYTF.

The chain combines TRBV5-5 with TRBJ2-1; 7 nucleotides line up with TRBD2. Germline lookup yields CDR1 SGHKS and CDR2 YYEKEE (reference sequence). The CDR3 loop spans 15 amino acids. V gave up 1 base and J gave up 6 bases; unmatched junction bases: 7. The CDR3 region has the DNA TGTGCCAGCAGCTTGCCAGCGGGATGGGGCAATGAGCAGTTCTTC. Translation gives CASSLPAGWGNEQFF.

This clone was detected once. The chain joins TRBV5-4 to TRBJ1-2; 7 bases are shared with TRBD1. Germline V lookup: CDR1 SGHNT, CDR2 YYREEE (reference sequence). The ends lost 3 bases at V and 3 bases at J; junction bases unmatched: 5. The CDR3 is made up of 14 amino acids. CDR3 nucleotide sequence: TGTGCCAGCAGCTCAGGGGGTAGGGACTATGGCTACACCTTC. Translated, it gives CASSSGGRDYGYTF.